The rows below give T cell receptor beta chains drawn from one sample of a study of post-analysis software for immune sequencing data. One entry per CDR3 protein, called by TCRdb with MiXCR from the PCR reads. Among approximately 730,000 distinct CDR3 sequences listed, just over 45% were seen once. The material sequenced was blood. Receptor source: a girl aged 5-17 years with multiple sclerosis. CDR3s include the opening cysteine and the closing phenylalanine or tryptophan. Each record gives: V gene, clone size, J gene, CDR3 length, D gene, CDR3 DNA, CDR3 protein. A D gene is named only where the DNA matches it firmly. Only part of the rows carry a size: once, few, many, or a class if the clone is expanded.

V: TRBV20-1
size: NA
J: TRBJ1-5
length: 13
D: TRBD1
DNA: TGCAGTGCTAATCAACAGGGGTCTCAGCCCCAGCATTTT
CDR3: CSANQQGSQPQHF

V: TRBV7-9
size: NA
J: TRBJ2-1
length: 16
D: TRBD2
DNA: TGTGCCAGCAGCTTATCGACTAGCGGGAGGGAACGAACGCAGTTCTTC
CDR3: CASSLSTSGRERTQFF

V: TRBV29-1
size: NA
J: TRBJ2-7
length: 13
D: NA
DNA: TGCAGCGTTGCCCTGACTAGGGGAGGCGAGCAGTACTTC
CDR3: CSVALTRGGEQYF

V: TRBV6-5
size: NA
J: TRBJ2-1
length: 16
D: NA
DNA: TGTGCCAGCAGTTACTCACGGGCCTGGGCCTACAATGAGCAGTTCTTC
CDR3: CASSYSRAWAYNEQFF

V: TRBV2
size: NA
J: TRBJ1-2
length: 13
D: TRBD1
DNA: TGTGCCAGCAGTGGGGGACAGGACTATGGCTACACCTTC
CDR3: CASSGGQDYGYTF

V: TRBV10-3
size: NA
J: TRBJ2-5
length: 15
D: NA
DNA: TGTGCCATCAGTGAGTCGATCGGGGAGGGACATGAGCAGTACTTC
CDR3: CAISESIGEGHEQYF

V: TRBV4-1
size: NA
J: TRBJ2-1
length: 17
D: TRBD2
DNA: TGCGCCAGCAGCCAAGCAGTGATATCGGGAGGAGGGAACGAGCAGTTCTTC
CDR3: CASSQAVISGGGNEQFF

V: TRBV6-1
size: NA
J: TRBJ1-4
length: 14
D: NA
DNA: TGTGCCAGCACTGAAAGGGGGGGTTGGGAAAAACTGTTTTTT
CDR3: CASTERGGWEKLFF

V: TRBV5-1
size: NA
J: TRBJ2-1
length: 15
D: NA
DNA: TGCGCCAGCAGCAGGGCGGTCCCTGGTGGCAATGAGCAGTTCTTC
CDR3: CASSRAVPGGNEQFF

V: TRBV5-2
size: NA
J: TRBJ2-1
length: 16
D: NA
DNA: TGTGCCAGCAGCTTGACTTCTAGCGGGGGCCGCAATGAGCAGTTCTTC
CDR3: CASSLTSSGGRNEQFF

V: TRBV5-8
size: few
J: TRBJ1-2
length: 13
D: NA
DNA: TGTGCCAGCAGCTTGGCGGGGGGGCATGGCTACACCTTC
CDR3: CASSLAGGHGYTF

V: TRBV10-3
size: NA
J: TRBJ2-7
length: 17
D: NA
DNA: TGTGCCATCTCATACCCGCTAGAGGGACCGGGGGACTACGAGCAGTACTTC
CDR3: CAISYPLEGPGDYEQYF

V: TRBV20-1
size: NA
J: TRBJ1-1
length: 12
D: NA
DNA: TGCAGTGCTAGTGGAGGGAAGACTGAAGCTTTCTTT
CDR3: CSASGGKTEAFF

V: TRBV25-1
size: many
J: TRBJ2-1
length: 16
D: TRBD1
DNA: TGTGCCAGCAGTCCCAACAGGGGGCCGGGATACAATGAGCAGTTCTTC
CDR3: CASSPNRGPGYNEQFF

V: TRBV6-2/TRBV6-3
size: NA
J: TRBJ1-2
length: 13
D: NA
DNA: TGTGCCAGCAGGGACGGCACTAACTATGGCTACACCTTC
CDR3: CASRDGTNYGYTF

V: TRBV5-1
size: NA
J: TRBJ2-5
length: 14
D: NA
DNA: TGCGCCAGCAGCCCGGTCCCCATCGGGGAGACCCAGTACTTC
CDR3: CASSPVPIGETQYF

V: TRBV3-1
size: NA
J: TRBJ2-3
length: 14
D: NA
DNA: TGTGCCAGCAGCAACCCGGGACTCGCAGATACGCAGTATTTT
CDR3: CASSNPGLADTQYF

V: TRBV7-9
size: NA
J: TRBJ2-3
length: 17
D: TRBD2
DNA: TGTGCCAGCAGTTACCCTCTCCTAGCGGGAGCGACAGATACGCAGTATTTT
CDR3: CASSYPLLAGATDTQYF

V: TRBV20-1
size: few
J: TRBJ2-3
length: 12
D: NA
DNA: TGCAGTGCTAGCGTGTTGGCAGATACGCAGTATTTT
CDR3: CSASVLADTQYF

V: TRBV20-1
size: NA
J: TRBJ1-2
length: 14
D: NA
DNA: TGCAGTCCAGAGGGGATAACTCTGCAGGATGGCTACACCTTC
CDR3: CSPEGITLQDGYTF

V: TRBV24-1
size: NA
J: TRBJ2-7
length: 13
D: NA
DNA: TGTGCCACCAGTGATTTGCTCCCTTACGAGCAGTACTTC
CDR3: CATSDLLPYEQYF

V: TRBV5-1
size: NA
J: TRBJ1-1
length: 18
D: NA
DNA: TGCGCCAGCCTCCTAAATACCGGGGGAGGGCGAATGAACACTGAAGCTTTCTTT
CDR3: CASLLNTGGGRMNTEAFF

V: TRBV14
size: few
J: TRBJ2-1
length: 14
D: NA
DNA: TGTGCCAGCAGCCAACCTCCTCTACAGGACGAGCAGTTCTTC
CDR3: CASSQPPLQDEQFF

V: TRBV7-3
size: NA
J: TRBJ2-3
length: 16
D: NA
DNA: TGTGCCAGCAGCTTAAAACCAGGGGCGCAGGGGGATACGCAGTATTTT
CDR3: CASSLKPGAQGDTQYF

V: TRBV20-1
size: NA
J: TRBJ2-4
length: 13
D: NA
DNA: TGCAGTGCGACGGGACTTTCCAAAAACATTCAGTACTTC
CDR3: CSATGLSKNIQYF

V: TRBV20-1
size: few
J: TRBJ2-5
length: 14
D: NA
DNA: TGCAGTGCTAGAGGCCGGGACCCCGGAGAGACCCAGTACTTC
CDR3: CSARGRDPGETQYF

V: TRBV28
size: NA
J: TRBJ1-4
length: 15
D: NA
DNA: TGTGCCAGCAGTTTACACGGGGCTGATAATGAAAAACTGTTTTTT
CDR3: CASSLHGADNEKLFF

V: TRBV7-3
size: NA
J: TRBJ2-3
length: 15
D: TRBD2
DNA: TGTGCCAGCAGCTTAAGCCCAGCGGGAGTAGATACGCAGTATTTT
CDR3: CASSLSPAGVDTQYF

V: TRBV12-3/TRBV12-4
size: NA
J: TRBJ2-1
length: 13
D: NA
DNA: TGTGCCAGCAATTTGGCTGACTACAATGAGCAGTTCTTC
CDR3: CASNLADYNEQFF

V: TRBV9
size: NA
J: TRBJ2-1
length: 10
D: NA
DNA: TGTGCCAGCAGCGGACCCTATCAGTTCTTC
CDR3: CASSGPYQFF

V: TRBV11-1
size: NA
J: TRBJ2-1
length: 14
D: TRBD2
DNA: TGTGCCAGCAGCTATACTAGCGGGAGAAATGAGCAGTTCTTC
CDR3: CASSYTSGRNEQFF

V: TRBV6-2/TRBV6-3
size: NA
J: TRBJ2-7
length: 15
D: NA
DNA: TGTGCCAGCAGAAACTCCCGGACAGCATCCTACGAGCAGTACTTC
CDR3: CASRNSRTASYEQYF

V: TRBV28
size: NA
J: TRBJ2-5
length: 15
D: TRBD1
DNA: TGTGCCAGCAGTGGACAGGGCCAGTACCAAGAGACCCAGTACTTC
CDR3: CASSGQGQYQETQYF

V: TRBV6-1
size: NA
J: TRBJ1-5
length: 17
D: TRBD1
DNA: TGTGCCAGCATTGGACAGGGACGATTCTATAGCAATCAGCCCCAGCATTTT
CDR3: CASIGQGRFYSNQPQHF

V: TRBV27
size: few
J: TRBJ1-5
length: 15
D: NA
DNA: TGTGCCAGCATTCCCCCACGGTTGATGAATCAGCCCCAGCATTTT
CDR3: CASIPPRLMNQPQHF

V: TRBV5-1
size: NA
J: TRBJ1-2
length: 17
D: NA
DNA: TGCGCCAGCAGCTTGAAAGGGTCCCGAGAGGGTGGCTATGGCTACACCTTC
CDR3: CASSLKGSREGGYGYTF

V: TRBV2
size: few
J: TRBJ1-2
length: 13
D: TRBD1
DNA: TGTGCCAGCGGGGCAGGGGGTAACTATGGCTACACCTTC
CDR3: CASGAGGNYGYTF

V: TRBV29-1
size: few
J: TRBJ2-1
length: 14
D: TRBD1
DNA: TGCAGCGGCGACAGGGGGTCTTCCTACAATGAGCAGTTCTTC
CDR3: CSGDRGSSYNEQFF

V: TRBV13
size: few
J: TRBJ1-2
length: 14
D: NA
DNA: TGTGCCAGCAGCCAGGGACACCAAAACTATGGCTACACCTTC
CDR3: CASSQGHQNYGYTF

V: TRBV7-2
size: NA
J: TRBJ2-3
length: 15
D: NA
DNA: TGTGCCAGCAGCGATGGAAGGGCTAGCATAGATACGCAGTATTTT
CDR3: CASSDGRASIDTQYF

V: TRBV20-1
size: NA
J: TRBJ1-5
length: 15
D: NA
DNA: TGCAGTGCTAGGCGCCACGGGCCACCCAATCAGCCCCAGCATTTT
CDR3: CSARRHGPPNQPQHF

V: TRBV11-2
size: few
J: TRBJ2-7
length: 19
D: NA
DNA: TGTGCCAGCAGCTTTTCCGGGGCCACAACCCGGGGGAGCTCCTACGAGCAGTACTTC
CDR3: CASSFSGATTRGSSYEQYF

V: TRBV29-1
size: once
J: TRBJ2-5
length: 13
D: NA
DNA: TGCAGCGCAGCCGCTGGCAGCCAAGAGACCCAGTACTTC
CDR3: CSAAAGSQETQYF

V: TRBV12-5
size: NA
J: TRBJ2-1
length: 16
D: NA
DNA: TGTGCTAGTGGTTTGGCACTGACAGATAGTATCAATGAGCAGTTCTTC
CDR3: CASGLALTDSINEQFF

V: TRBV6-2/TRBV6-3
size: few
J: TRBJ2-4
length: 14
D: NA
DNA: TGTGCCAGCAGTCAGGGGTCCGCCAAAAACATTCAGTACTTC
CDR3: CASSQGSAKNIQYF

V: TRBV29-1
size: NA
J: TRBJ2-1
length: 14
D: TRBD1
DNA: TGCAGCGTTGACGGACAGGGACCCTACAATGAGCAGTTCTTC
CDR3: CSVDGQGPYNEQFF

V: TRBV6-1
size: few
J: TRBJ1-4
length: 12
D: NA
DNA: TGTGCCAGCAGGTCGCCGGCTGAAAAACTGTTTTTT
CDR3: CASRSPAEKLFF

V: TRBV4-3
size: NA
J: TRBJ2-5
length: 13
D: NA
DNA: TGCGCCAGCAGCCAGGTGGACGGAGAGACCCAGTACTTC
CDR3: CASSQVDGETQYF

V: TRBV2
size: NA
J: TRBJ1-1
length: 12
D: NA
DNA: TGTGCCAGCAGTGTAATGAACACTGAAGCTTTCTTT
CDR3: CASSVMNTEAFF

V: TRBV12-3/TRBV12-4
size: NA
J: TRBJ2-5
length: 15
D: TRBD2
DNA: TGTGCCAGCAGTCCCGGACTAGCGGGACTGGGGGAGCAGTACTTC
CDR3: CASSPGLAGLGEQYF

V: TRBV20-1
size: once
J: TRBJ2-1
length: 15
D: NA
DNA: TGCAGTGCTATACGACAGGAAGGGGCCTACAATGAGCAGTTCTTC
CDR3: CSAIRQEGAYNEQFF

V: TRBV15
size: NA
J: TRBJ2-6
length: 13
D: NA
DNA: TGTGCCACCAGCAGAGTTGGGGCCAACGTCCTGACTTTC
CDR3: CATSRVGANVLTF

V: TRBV5-1
size: NA
J: TRBJ2-1
length: 15
D: TRBD2
DNA: TGCGCCAGCAGCCCAGCGCGGGGGGGATACAATGAGCGGTTCTTC
CDR3: CASSPARGGYNERFF

V: TRBV12-5
size: NA
J: TRBJ2-1
length: 16
D: TRBD2
DNA: TGTGCTAGTGGTTGGGGGGCAGAGCGGGAGGTGAATGAGCAGTTCTTC
CDR3: CASGWGAEREVNEQFF

V: TRBV6-2/TRBV6-3
size: NA
J: TRBJ2-7
length: 14
D: NA
DNA: TGTGCCAGCAGTTACGGCGGGAAGATATACGAGCAGTACTTC
CDR3: CASSYGGKIYEQYF